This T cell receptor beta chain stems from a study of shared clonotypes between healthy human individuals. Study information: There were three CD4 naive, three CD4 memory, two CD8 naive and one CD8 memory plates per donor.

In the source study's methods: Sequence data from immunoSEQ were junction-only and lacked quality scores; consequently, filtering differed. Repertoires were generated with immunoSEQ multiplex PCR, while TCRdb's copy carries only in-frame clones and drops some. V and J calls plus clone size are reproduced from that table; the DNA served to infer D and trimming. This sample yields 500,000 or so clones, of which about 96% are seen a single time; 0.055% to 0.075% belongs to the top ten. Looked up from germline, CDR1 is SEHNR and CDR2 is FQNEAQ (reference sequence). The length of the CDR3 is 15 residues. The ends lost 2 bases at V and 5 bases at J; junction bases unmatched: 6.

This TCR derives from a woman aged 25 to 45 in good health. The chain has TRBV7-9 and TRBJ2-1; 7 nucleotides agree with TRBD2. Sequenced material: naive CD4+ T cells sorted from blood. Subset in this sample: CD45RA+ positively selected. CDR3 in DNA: TGTGCCAGCAGCTTACTAGCGGATGATGACAATGAGCAGTTCTTC. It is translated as CASSLLADDDNEQFF.